This TCR beta chain was observed in a study of OX40 agonist ivuxolimab in advanced cancers. The CDR3 runs to 15 residues. V shed 4 bases and J shed 5 bases, with 18 bases lying between them. Germline V gene sequence: CDR1 SGDLS, CDR2 YYNGEE. Sequencing used immunoSEQ multiplex PCR; TCRdb keeps in-frame clones, though not all of them. This sample has about 20,000 clones, with about 83% found just once. V usage is TRBV9 and J usage is TRBJ1-1; D uncertain. The clonotype was recovered from an adult with an advanced solid tumor such as melanoma, head and neck, liver or kidney cancer. The sample was CD4+ or CD8+ T cells sorted from blood, taken in a trial of the OX40 agonist ivuxolimab. The CDR3 region is CASSPTATGITEAFF. The CDR3 DNA follows: TGTGCCAGCAGCCCGACGGCAACGGGAATAACTGAAGCTTTCTTT.